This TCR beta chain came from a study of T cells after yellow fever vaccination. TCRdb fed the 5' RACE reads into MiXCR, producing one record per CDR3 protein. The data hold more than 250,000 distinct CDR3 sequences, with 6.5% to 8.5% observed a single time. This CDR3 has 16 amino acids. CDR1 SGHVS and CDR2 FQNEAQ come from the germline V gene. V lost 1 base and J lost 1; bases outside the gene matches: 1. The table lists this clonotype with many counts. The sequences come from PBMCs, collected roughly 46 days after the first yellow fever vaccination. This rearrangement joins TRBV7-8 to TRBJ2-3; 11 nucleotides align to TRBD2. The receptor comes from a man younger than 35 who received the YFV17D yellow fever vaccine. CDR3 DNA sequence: TGTGCCAGCAGCTTAGGGGGACTAGCGGGCACAGATACGCAGTATTTT. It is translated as CASSLGGLAGTDTQYF.